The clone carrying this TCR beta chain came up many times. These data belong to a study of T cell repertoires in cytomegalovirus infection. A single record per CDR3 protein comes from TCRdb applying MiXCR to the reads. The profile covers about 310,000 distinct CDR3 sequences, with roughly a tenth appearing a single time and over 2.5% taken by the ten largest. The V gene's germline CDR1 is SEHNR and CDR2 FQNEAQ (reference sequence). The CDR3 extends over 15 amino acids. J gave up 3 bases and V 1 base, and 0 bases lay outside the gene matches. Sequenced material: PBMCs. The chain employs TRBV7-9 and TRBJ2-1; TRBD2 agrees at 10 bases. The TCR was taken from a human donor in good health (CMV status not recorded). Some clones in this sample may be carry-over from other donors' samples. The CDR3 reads CASSLGTSGYNEQFF. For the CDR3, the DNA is TGTGCCAGCAGCTTAGGGACTAGCGGCTACAATGAGCAGTTCTTC.